This T cell receptor beta chain was profiled in a study of shared clonotypes between healthy human individuals. Overall study results and limits: Genetic and exposure-history diversity was limited by the small donor number.

The CDR3 is 17 amino acids. This clone is a singleton in its sample. Its specificity is not known. The authors split each subset's genomic DNA evenly across several immunoSEQ plates. TCRdb keeps only in-frame clones here, not all; method: immunoSEQ multiplex PCR. The table lists about 110,000 clones, roughly 66% of them singletons. This clonotype was sampled from a woman aged 25 to 39 in good health. What was sequenced was memory CD8+ T cells sorted from blood. Subset of the sample: CD45RO+ cells pooled with CCR7-negative TemRA cells. The V call is TRBV7-5, the J call TRBJ2-5; the table's D call TRBD2 went unverified against the DNA. TRBV7-5 counts as a pseudogene. The CDR3: CVRIPTPSKRTQETQYF. CDR3 coding DNA: TGTGTCAGAATACCCACTCCCTCTAAGCGGACCCAAGAGACCCAGTACTTC.